Listed here are 11 T cell receptor beta chains from one sample, sequenced in a study of OX40 agonist ivuxolimab in advanced cancers. The method was immunoSEQ multiplex PCR; TCRdb's version includes in-frame clones alone and lacks a portion of them. The sample records roughly 68,000 clones, approximately 90% being singletons. The sequences come from CD4+ or CD8+ T cells sorted from blood, collected in a trial of the OX40 agonist ivuxolimab. These receptors all come from an adult with an advanced solid tumor such as melanoma, head and neck, liver or kidney cancer.

The V and J genes are TRBV6-1 and TRBJ2-7; a possible D gene is TRBD2 (5 bases). The V end was cut by 5 bases, the J end by 0 bases, with 5 bases between. CDR1 and CDR2 from the germline V gene are MNHNS and SASEGT. CDR3 length: 12 residues. This CDR3 is CASSRGSYEQYF. The CDR3 DNA reads as TGTGCCAGCAGTCGGGGCTCCTACGAGCAGTACTTC.

This chain links TRBV2 with TRBJ2-5, with TRBD1 matching over 8 bases. V shed 5 bases and J 5 bases; nucleotides not matched to a gene: 7. In germline, CDR1 is SNHLY, CDR2 FYNNEI. The CDR3 runs to 14 residues. For the CDR3, the DNA is TGTGCCAGCAGTTACCAGGGGGCCGAGGAGACCCAGTACTTC. Its protein is CASSYQGAEETQYF.

This rearrangement joins TRBV6-5 to TRBJ1-2; D is ambiguous. Germline V lookup: CDR1 MNHEY, CDR2 SVGAGI. The CDR3 contains 13 residues. V was pared by 3 bases and J by 2 bases, with 7 bases between. The CDR3 region has the DNA TGTGCCAGCAGTTATTTAAGGAACTATGGCTACACCTTC. This translates into CASSYLRNYGYTF.

The rearrangement links TRBV11-3 to TRBJ2-5, with 8 bases that match TRBD1. The CDR3 loop spans 15 amino acids. Per the germline V gene, CDR1 is SGHNT and CDR2 is YENEEA. The V segment lost 5 bases and the J segment 2 bases; nucleotides outside the gene matches: 7. The DNA for the CDR3 is TGTGCCAGCAGCACGGGACAGGCCGGGCAAGAGACCCAGTACTTC. The encoded protein is CASSTGQAGQETQYF.

Only one count was recorded for this clone. This chain joins TRBV12-5 and TRBJ2-7, with 12 bases matching TRBD2. The V segment lost 6 bases and the J segment 6 bases; nucleotides outside the gene matches: 6. Germline lookup yields CDR1 LGHNT and CDR2 FRNRAP. The CDR3 runs 14 residues. Written as DNA, the CDR3 is TGTGCTAGTGGCCTCGGGGGACTAGCGGGCGAGCAGTACTTC. Encoded protein: CASGLGGLAGEQYF.

The chain has TRBV30 and TRBJ1-5; TRBD1 agrees at 7 bases. The V and J ends lost 5 bases and 8 bases, in that order; junction bases with no gene match: 12. This CDR3 spans 14 amino acids. From germline, CDR1 is GTSNPN and CDR2 SVGIG (reference sequence). This chain's CDR3 is CAWGKGDRQEPQHF. DNA of the CDR3: TGTGCCTGGGGGAAGGGGGACAGACAAGAGCCCCAGCATTTT.

This chain's CDR3 is CASGSGMRETQYF. The CDR3 coding sequence is TGTGCTAGTGGGAGCGGGATGCGGGAGACCCAGTACTTC. V gene TRBV12-5 combines with J gene TRBJ2-5, with 7 bases identical to TRBD2. CDR3 size: 13 residues. V lost 6 bases, J lost 5 bases, and 6 bases stayed unmatched. Germline CDR1 LGHNT, CDR2 FRNRAP.

This clone appeared a single time. Different DNA sequences within this sample yield the same CDR3. The CDR3 DNA follows: TGTGCCAGCAGCTTAGAACTGGGTCGGGGGAGGACCTACACCTTC. Translating it yields CASSLELGRGRTYTF. The V and J genes are TRBV7-2 and TRBJ1-2, with D possibly matching TRBD1 (5 bases). This CDR3 spans 15 amino acids. Germline V lookup: CDR1 SGHTA, CDR2 FQGNSA. Trimming shortened V by 1 base and J by 10 bases, and 19 bases separated the two germline ends.

This clone appeared a few times. J is TRBJ2-3 and V is TRBV11-3; 8 bases are shared with TRBD2. CDR1 is SGHNT, CDR2 YENEEA, per germline. The CDR3 has 16 amino acids. Losses at the gene ends were 1 base for V and 2 bases for J; bases not matched to a gene: 5. The CDR3 here is CASSLVQAGVTDTQYF. The CDR3 DNA sequence: TGTGCCAGCAGCTTAGTCCAAGCGGGAGTCACAGATACGCAGTATTTT.

The chain has TRBV5-1 and TRBJ2-3; 9 bases agree with TRBD2. V shed 2 bases, J shed 5 bases, and the junction held 9 bases outside the gene matches. The length of the CDR3 is 16 residues. The germline V gene encodes CDR1 SGHRS and CDR2 YFSETQ. Written as DNA, the CDR3 is TGCGCCAGCAGCTTCAGCCCTAGCGGGACCCAAGATACGCAGTATTTT. This translates into CASSFSPSGTQDTQYF.

This chain links TRBV6-5 with TRBJ1-2, with D possibly TRBD1 on 6 matching bases. Looked up from germline, CDR1 is MNHEY and CDR2 is SVGAGI. The CDR3 covers 16 residues. The V gene lost 0 bases and the J gene lost 0 bases, with 11 bases spanning the gap. This CDR3 reads CASSYSTGGPNYGYTF. CDR3 nucleotides: TGTGCCAGCAGTTACTCGACTGGGGGCCCTAACTATGGCTACACCTTC.